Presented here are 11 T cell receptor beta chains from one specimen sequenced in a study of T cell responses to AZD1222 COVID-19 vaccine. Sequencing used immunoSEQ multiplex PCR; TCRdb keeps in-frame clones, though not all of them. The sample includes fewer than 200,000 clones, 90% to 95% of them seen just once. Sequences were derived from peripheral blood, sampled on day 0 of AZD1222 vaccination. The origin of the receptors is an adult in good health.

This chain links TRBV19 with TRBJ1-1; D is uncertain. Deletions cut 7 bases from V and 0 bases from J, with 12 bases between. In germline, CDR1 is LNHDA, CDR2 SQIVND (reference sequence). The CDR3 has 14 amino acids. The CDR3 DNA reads TGTGCCAGTAAGGGCAGGACCTTGAACACTGAAGCTTTCTTT. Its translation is CASKGRTLNTEAFF.

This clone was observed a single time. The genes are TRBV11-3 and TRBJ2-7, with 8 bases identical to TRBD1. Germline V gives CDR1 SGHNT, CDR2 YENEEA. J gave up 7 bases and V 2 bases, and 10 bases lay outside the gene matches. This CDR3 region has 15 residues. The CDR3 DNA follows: TGTGCCAGCAGCTTAAACCCAGGACAGGGCGAGGAGCAGTACTTC. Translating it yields CASSLNPGQGEEQYF.

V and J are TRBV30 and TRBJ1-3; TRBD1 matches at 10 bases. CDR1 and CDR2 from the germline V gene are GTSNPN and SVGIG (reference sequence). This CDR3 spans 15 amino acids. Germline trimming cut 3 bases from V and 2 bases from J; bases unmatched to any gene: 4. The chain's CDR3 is CAWSPGQGAGNTIYF. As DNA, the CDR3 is TGTGCCTGGAGCCCCGGACAGGGGGCTGGAAACACCATATATTTT.

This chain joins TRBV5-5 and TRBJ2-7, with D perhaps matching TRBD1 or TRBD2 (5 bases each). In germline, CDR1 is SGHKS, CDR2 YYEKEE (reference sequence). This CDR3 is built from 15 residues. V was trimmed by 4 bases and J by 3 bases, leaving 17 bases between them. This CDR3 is CASSASGHGGYEQYF. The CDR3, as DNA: TGTGCCAGCAGCGCAAGCGGACACGGCGGCTACGAGCAGTACTTC.

In DNA, the CDR3 is TGTGCCAGCAGCTTGGACAGGGGGCCTTCACCCCTCCACTTT. Residues: CASSLDRGPSPLHF. The chain joins TRBV5-4 to TRBJ1-6; 9 nucleotides line up with TRBD1. Germline V gives CDR1 SGHNT, CDR2 YYREEE (reference sequence). This CDR3 has 14 amino acids. V lost 0 bases to trimming and J lost 9 bases; unmatched junction nucleotides: 1.

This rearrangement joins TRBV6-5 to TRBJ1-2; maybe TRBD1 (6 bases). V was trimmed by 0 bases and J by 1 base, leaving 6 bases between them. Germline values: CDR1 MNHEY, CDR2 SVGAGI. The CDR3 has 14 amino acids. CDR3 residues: CASSYSQGNYGYTF. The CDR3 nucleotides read TGTGCCAGCAGTTACTCACAGGGTAACTATGGCTACACCTTC.

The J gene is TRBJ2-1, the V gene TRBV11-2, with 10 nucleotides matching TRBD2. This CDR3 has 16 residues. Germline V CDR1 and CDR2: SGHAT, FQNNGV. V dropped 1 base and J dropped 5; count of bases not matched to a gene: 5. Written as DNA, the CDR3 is TGTGCCAGCAGCTTAGCCGGACTAGCGGATAACAATGAGCAGTTCTTC. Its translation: CASSLAGLADNNEQFF.

The CDR3 protein is CASSGRGLADYEQYF. The CDR3 DNA is TGTGCCAGCAGCGGGAGGGGACTAGCGGATTACGAGCAGTACTTC. The chain employs TRBV6-2 or TRBV6-3 and TRBJ2-7, with 11 bases lining up with TRBD2. The CDR3 contains 15 residues. The ends lost 6 bases at V and 4 bases at J; junction bases unmatched: 8. Germline lookup yields CDR1 MNHEY and CDR2 SVGEGT.

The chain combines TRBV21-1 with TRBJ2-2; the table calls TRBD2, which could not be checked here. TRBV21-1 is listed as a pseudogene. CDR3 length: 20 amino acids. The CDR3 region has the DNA TGTGCCAGCAGCCCGAAACCGGGACTAGCGGGAGTTGTGGGCACCGGGGAGCTGTTTTTT. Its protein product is CASSPKPGLAGVVGTGELFF.

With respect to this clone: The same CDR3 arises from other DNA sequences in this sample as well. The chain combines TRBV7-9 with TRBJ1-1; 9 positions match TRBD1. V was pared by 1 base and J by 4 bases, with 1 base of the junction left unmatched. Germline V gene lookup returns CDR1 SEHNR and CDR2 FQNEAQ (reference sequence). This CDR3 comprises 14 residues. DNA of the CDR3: TGTGCCAGCAGCTTAGGACAGGGGGTCACTGAAGCTTTCTTT. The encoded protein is CASSLGQGVTEAFF.

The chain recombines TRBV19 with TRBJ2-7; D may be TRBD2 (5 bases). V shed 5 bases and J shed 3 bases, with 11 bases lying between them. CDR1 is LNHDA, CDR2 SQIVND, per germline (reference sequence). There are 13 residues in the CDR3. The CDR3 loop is CASSSGYYYEQYF. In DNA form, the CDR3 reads TGTGCCAGTAGTTCGGGGTACTACTACGAGCAGTACTTC.